This T cell receptor beta chain was recorded in a study of T cells after yellow fever vaccination. TCRdb used MiXCR to reprocess the 5' RACE reads, holding one entry per CDR3 protein. In the table there are about 240,000 distinct CDR3 sequences, 6.9% of which are singletons. Trimming left V 7 bases short and J 7 bases short, with 13 bases between. This CDR3 contains 12 residues. Germline CDR1 is MNHNY and CDR2 is SVGAGI (reference sequence). This clonotype has just a few counts. Sample: CD4+ T cells sorted from PBMCs, taken 15 days after the yellow fever booster vaccination. This sequence was found in a man aged 30 to 39 who received the YFV17D yellow fever vaccine. V gene TRBV6-6 combines with J gene TRBJ1-2, with D tentatively TRBD1 (5 bases). Here the CDR3 reads CASNLRDSGYTF. CDR3 sequence (DNA): TGTGCCAGCAACCTCCGGGACTCTGGCTACACCTTC.